The 2 T cell receptor beta chains in this list originate from one sample, sequenced in a study of control samples from healthy donors and cancer patients. Sequencing used immunoSEQ multiplex PCR; TCRdb keeps in-frame clones, though not all of them. The profile shows roughly 59,000 clones, more than 85% of them singletons. The sequenced material came from PBMCs. Every receptor here comes from a man between 40 and 49 years old with colorectal cancer.

This chain connects TRBV6-4 to TRBJ2-7; weak D call: TRBD2 (6 bases). The CDR3 is 13 residues long. Germline-derived CDR1 and CDR2 are MRHNA and SNTAGT. Between the trimmed V and J ends, which lost 10 bases and 1 base, there was a span of 14 bases. This CDR3 is CANRDFYSYEQYF. CDR3 DNA sequence: TGTGCCAACCGGGACTTCTATTCCTACGAGCAGTACTTC.

This clone was seen just once. This rearrangement joins TRBV11-2 to TRBJ1-3; D is ambiguous. The CDR3 covers 17 residues. The germline V gene has CDR1 SGHAT and CDR2 FQNNGV. The germline V and J ends were trimmed by 2 bases and 1 base, with 15 bases remaining between them. CDR3 nucleotides: TGTGCCAGCAGCTTAATCCGGGTAGCGAGGTCTGGAAACACCATATATTTT. This codes for CASSLIRVARSGNTIYF.